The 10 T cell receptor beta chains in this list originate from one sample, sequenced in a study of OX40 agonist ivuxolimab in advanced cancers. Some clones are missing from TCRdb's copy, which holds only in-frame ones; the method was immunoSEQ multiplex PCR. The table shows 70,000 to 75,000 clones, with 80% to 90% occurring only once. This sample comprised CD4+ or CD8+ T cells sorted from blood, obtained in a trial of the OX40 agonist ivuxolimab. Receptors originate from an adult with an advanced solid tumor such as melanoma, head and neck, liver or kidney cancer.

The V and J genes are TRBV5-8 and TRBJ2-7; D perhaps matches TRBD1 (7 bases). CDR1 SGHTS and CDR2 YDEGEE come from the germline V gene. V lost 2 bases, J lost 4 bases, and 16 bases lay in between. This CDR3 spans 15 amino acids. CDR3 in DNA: TGTGCCAGCAGCTTTAGGCCAGGGGGGTTTTACGAGCAGTACTTC. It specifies CASSFRPGGFYEQYF.

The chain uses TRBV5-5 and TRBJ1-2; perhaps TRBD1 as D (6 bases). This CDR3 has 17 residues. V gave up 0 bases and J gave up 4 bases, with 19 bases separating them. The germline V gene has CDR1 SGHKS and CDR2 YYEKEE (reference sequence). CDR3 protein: CASSLAGGAVPGYGYTF. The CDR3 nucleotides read TGTGCCAGCAGCTTGGCTGGGGGGGCCGTGCCGGGCTATGGCTACACCTTC.

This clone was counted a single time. The chain's CDR3 is CASSLGGDYGYTF. The CDR3 DNA follows: TGCGCCAGCAGCTTGGGAGGGGACTATGGCTACACCTTC. The V call is TRBV5-1, the J call TRBJ1-2; D may be TRBD1 (5 bases). The CDR3 has 13 amino acids. Germline V lookup: CDR1 SGHRS, CDR2 YFSETQ. Deletions cut 0 bases from V and 3 bases from J, with 6 bases between.

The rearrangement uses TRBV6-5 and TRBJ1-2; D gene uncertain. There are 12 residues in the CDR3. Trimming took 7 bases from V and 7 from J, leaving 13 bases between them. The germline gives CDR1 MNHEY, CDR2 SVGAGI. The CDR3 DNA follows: TGTGCCAGCACCGACGGGTACTTTGGCTACACCTTC. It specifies CASTDGYFGYTF.

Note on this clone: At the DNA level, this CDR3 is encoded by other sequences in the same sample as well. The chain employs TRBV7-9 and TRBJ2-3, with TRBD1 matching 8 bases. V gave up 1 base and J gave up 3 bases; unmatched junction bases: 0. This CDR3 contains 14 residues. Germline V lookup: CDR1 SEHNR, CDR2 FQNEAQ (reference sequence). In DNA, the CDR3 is TGTGCCAGCAGCTTAGGACAGGGGACAGATACGCAGTATTTT. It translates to CASSLGQGTDTQYF.

The CDR3 sequence: CASSPRGNRGLVNSPLHF. DNA for the CDR3: TGTGCCAGCTCACCACGAGGGAACAGGGGGCTAGTTAATTCACCCCTCCACTTT. The rearrangement joins TRBV18 to TRBJ1-6; 9 bases align to TRBD1. The CDR3 length is 18 residues. V lost 1 base, J lost 6 bases, and 10 bases stayed unmatched. Germline loops: CDR1 KGHSH, CDR2 LQKENI.

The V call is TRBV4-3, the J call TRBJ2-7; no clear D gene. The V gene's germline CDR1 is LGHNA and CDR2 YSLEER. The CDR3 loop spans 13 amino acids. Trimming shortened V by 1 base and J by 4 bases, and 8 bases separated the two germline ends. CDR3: CASSQGNIYEQYF. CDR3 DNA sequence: TGCGCCAGCAGCCAAGGGAACATATACGAGCAGTACTTC.

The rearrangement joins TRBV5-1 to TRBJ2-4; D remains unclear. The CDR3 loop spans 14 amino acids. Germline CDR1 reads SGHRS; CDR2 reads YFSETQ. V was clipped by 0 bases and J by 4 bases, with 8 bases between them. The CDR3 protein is CASSLGPEKNIQYF. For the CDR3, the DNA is TGCGCCAGCAGCTTGGGTCCAGAGAAAAACATTCAGTACTTC. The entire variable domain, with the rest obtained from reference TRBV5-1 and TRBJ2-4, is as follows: KAGVTQTPRYLIKTRGQQVTLSCSPISGHRSVSWYQQTPGQGLQFLFEYFSETQRNKGNFPGRFSGRQFSNSRSEMNVSTLELGDSALYLCASSLGPEKNIQYFGAGTRLSVL.

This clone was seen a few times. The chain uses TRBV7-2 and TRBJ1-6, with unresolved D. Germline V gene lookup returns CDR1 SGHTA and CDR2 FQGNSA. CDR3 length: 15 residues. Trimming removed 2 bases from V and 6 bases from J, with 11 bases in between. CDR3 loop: CASSLLNALNSPLHF. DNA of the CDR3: TGTGCCAGCAGCTTACTGAACGCCCTTAATTCACCCCTCCACTTT.

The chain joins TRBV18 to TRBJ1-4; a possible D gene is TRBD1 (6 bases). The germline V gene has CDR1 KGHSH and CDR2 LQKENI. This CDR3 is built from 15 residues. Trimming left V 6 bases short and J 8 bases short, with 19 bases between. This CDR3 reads CASSPGMAGEEKLFF. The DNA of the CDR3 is TGTGCCAGCTCTCCAGGGATGGCAGGGGAGGAAAAACTGTTTTTT.